This TCR beta chain was documented in a study of cytomegalovirus exposure and HLA in healthy donors. V shed 1 base and J shed 0 bases, with 10 bases lying between them. Germline V CDR1 and CDR2: SGHAT, FQNNGV. This CDR3 contains 16 residues. In the PCR, 60 Vbeta and 13 Jbeta primers were used. Assay used: immunoSEQ multiplex PCR; TCRdb lists only in-frame clones, some missing. The table records 95,000 to 100,000 clones, roughly 76% of them present only once. This sequence was found in a woman aged 55 to 70 in good health and CMV-seropositive. The genes are TRBV11-2 and TRBJ2-1, with a possible D match to TRBD2 (5 bases). Material: PBMCs. CDR3 amino acids: CASSLGWESSYNEQFF. The DNA for the CDR3 is TGTGCCAGCAGCTTAGGGTGGGAGAGCTCCTACAATGAGCAGTTCTTC.